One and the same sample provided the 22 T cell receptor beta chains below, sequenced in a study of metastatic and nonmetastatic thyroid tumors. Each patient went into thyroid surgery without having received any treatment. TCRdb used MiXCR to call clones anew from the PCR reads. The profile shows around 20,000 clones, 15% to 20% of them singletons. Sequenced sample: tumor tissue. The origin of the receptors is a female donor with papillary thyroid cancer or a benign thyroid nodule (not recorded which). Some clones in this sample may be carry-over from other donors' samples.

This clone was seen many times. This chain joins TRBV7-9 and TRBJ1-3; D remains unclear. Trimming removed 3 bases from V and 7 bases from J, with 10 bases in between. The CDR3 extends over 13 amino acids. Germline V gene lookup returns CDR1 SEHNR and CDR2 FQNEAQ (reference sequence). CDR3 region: CASSFPEMNTIYF. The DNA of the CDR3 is TGTGCCAGCAGCTTTCCCGAAATGAACACCATATATTTT.

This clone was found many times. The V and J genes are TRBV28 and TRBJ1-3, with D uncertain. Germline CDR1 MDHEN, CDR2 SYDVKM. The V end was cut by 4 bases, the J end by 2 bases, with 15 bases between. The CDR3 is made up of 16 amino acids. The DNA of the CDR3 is TGTGCCAGCAGTTGGGGTCCATCACTTACTGGAAACACCATATATTTT. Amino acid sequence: CASSWGPSLTGNTIYF. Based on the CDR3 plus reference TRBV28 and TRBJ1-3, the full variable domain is DVKVTQSSRYLVKRTGEKVFLECVQDMDHENMFWYRQDPGLGLRLIYFSYDVKMKEKGDIPEGYSVSREKKERFSLILESASTNQTSMYLCASSWGPSLTGNTIYFGEGSWLTVV.

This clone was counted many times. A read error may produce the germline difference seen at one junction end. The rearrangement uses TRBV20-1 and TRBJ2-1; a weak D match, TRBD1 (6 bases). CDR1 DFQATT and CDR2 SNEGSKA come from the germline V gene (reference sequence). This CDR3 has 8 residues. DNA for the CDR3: TGCAGTGCTAGAAACAGGGTCTTC. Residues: CSARNRVF.

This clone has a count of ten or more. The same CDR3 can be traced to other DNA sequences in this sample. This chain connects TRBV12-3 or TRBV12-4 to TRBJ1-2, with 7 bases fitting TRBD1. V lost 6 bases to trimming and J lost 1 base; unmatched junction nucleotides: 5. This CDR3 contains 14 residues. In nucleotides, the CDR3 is TGTGCCAGCAGCGGAACAGGGGTTAACTATGGCTACACCTTC. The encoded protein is CASSGTGVNYGYTF.

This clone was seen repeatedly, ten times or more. The CDR3 loop is CASTSPAYNEQFF. CDR3 in DNA: TGTGCCAGCACATCTCCCGCCTACAATGAGCAGTTCTTC. The J gene is TRBJ2-1, the V gene TRBV28, with D unresolved. There are 13 residues in the CDR3. Trimming removed 7 bases at V and 2 bases at J, with 9 bases between. Germline CDR1 MDHEN, CDR2 SYDVKM.

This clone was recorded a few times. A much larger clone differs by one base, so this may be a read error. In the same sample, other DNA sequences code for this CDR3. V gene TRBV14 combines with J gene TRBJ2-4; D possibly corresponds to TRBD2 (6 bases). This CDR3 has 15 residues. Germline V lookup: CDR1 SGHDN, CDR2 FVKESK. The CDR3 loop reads CASSQGGIAKNIQYF. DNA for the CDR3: TGTGCCAGCAGTCAAGGCGGGATAGCCAAAAACATTCAGTACTTC.

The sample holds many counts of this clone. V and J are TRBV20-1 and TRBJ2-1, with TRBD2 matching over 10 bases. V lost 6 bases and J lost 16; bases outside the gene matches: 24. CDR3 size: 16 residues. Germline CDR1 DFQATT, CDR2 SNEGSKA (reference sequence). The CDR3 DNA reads TGCAGTGCCCTCTTTCCCTCTGGCGGGAGTAAGCGGGGGGGTTTCTTC. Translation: CSALFPSGGSKRGGFF.

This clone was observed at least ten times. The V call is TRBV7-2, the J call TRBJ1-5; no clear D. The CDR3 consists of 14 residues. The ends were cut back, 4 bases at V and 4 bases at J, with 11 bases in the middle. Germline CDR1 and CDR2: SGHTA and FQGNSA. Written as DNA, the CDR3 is TGTGCCAGCAGCTCCCGGGCCGGGAATCAGCCCCAGCATTTT. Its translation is CASSSRAGNQPQHF.

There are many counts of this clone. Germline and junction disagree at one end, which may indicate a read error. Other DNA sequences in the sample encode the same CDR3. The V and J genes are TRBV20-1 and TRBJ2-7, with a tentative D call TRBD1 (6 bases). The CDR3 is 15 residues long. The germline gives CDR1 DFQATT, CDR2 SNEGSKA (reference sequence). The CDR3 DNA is TGCAGTGCTAGAGATGAGGGAGACAGGTGGTACGAACAGTACTTC. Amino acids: CSARDEGDRWYEQYF.

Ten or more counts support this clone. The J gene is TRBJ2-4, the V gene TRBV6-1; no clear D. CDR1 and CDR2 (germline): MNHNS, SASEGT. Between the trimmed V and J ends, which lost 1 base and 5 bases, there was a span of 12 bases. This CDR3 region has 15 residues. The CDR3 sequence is CASSEELYSQNIQYF. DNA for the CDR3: TGTGCCAGCAGTGAAGAGTTATACAGCCAAAACATTCAGTACTTC.

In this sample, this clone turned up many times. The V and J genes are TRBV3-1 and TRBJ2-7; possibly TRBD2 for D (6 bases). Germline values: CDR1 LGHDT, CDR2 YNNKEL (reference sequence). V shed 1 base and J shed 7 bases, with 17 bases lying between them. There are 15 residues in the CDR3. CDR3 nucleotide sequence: TGTGCCAGCAGCCAAGCTTTGGCGACCCGGGGGGAGCAGTACTTC. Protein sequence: CASSQALATRGEQYF.

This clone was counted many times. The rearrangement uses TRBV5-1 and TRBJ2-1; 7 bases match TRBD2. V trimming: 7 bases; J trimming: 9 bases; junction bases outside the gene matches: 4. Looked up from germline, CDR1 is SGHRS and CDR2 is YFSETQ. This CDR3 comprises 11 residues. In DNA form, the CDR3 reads TGCGCCAGCGAGCGGGATAGTGAGCAGTTCTTC. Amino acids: CASERDSEQFF.

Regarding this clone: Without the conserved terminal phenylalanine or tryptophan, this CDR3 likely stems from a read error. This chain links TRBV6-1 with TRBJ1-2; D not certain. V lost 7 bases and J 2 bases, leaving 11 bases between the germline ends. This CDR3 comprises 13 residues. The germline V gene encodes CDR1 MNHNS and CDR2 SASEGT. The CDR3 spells CASTGDPNYGYTL. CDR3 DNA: TGTGCCAGCACCGGGGATCCCAACTATGGCTACACCTTA.

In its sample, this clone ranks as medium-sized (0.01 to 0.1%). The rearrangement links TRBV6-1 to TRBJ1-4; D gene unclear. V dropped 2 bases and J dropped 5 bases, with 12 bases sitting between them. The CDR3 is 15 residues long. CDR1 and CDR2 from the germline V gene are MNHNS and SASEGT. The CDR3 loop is CASSEYGTWNEKLFF. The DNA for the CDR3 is TGTGCCAGCAGTGAATACGGCACCTGGAATGAAAAACTGTTTTTT.

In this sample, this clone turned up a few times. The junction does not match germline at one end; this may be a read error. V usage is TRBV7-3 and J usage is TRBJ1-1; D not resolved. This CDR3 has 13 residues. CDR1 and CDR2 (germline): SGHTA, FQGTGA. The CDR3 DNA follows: TGTGCCAGCAGCTTAGACCTCTACACTGAATCTTTCTTT. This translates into CASSLDLYTESFF.

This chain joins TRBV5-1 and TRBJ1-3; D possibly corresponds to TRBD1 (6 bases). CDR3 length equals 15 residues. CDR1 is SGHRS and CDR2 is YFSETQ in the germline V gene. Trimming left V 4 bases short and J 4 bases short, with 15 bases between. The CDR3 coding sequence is TGCGCCAGCAGCCCGGGGGTGACAGGAGGAAACACCATATATTTT. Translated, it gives CASSPGVTGGNTIYF.

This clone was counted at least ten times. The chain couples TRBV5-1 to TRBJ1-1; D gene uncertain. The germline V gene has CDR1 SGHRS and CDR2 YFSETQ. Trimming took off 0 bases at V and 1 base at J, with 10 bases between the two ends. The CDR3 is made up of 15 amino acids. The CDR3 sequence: CASSLAIHRNTEAFF. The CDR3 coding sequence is TGCGCCAGCAGCTTGGCCATCCACCGGAACACTGAAGCTTTCTTT. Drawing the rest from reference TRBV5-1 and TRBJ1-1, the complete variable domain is KAGVTQTPRYLIKTRGQQVTLSCSPISGHRSVSWYQQTPGQGLQFLFEYFSETQRNKGNFPGRFSGRQFSNSRSEMNVSTLELGDSALYLCASSLAIHRNTEAFFGQGTRLTVV.

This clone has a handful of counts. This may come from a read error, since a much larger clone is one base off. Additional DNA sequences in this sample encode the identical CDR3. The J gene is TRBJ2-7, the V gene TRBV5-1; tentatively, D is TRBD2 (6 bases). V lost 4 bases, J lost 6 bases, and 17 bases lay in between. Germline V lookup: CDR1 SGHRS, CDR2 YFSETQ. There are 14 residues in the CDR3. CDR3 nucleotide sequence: TGCGCCAGCAGCGCAAGGGACTGGTTTTCCGAGCAGTACTTC. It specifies CASSARDWFSEQYF.

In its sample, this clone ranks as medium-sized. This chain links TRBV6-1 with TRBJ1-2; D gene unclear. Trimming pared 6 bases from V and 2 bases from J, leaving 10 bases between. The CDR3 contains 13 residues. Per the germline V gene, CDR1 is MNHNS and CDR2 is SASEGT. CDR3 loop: CASRSQTNYGYTF. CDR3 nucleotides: TGTGCCAGCAGATCACAGACCAACTATGGCTACACCTTC.

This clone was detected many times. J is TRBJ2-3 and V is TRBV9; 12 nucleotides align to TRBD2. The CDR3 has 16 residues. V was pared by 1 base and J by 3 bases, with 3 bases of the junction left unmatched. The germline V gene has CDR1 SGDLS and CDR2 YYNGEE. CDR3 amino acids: CASSVRTSGRTDTQYF. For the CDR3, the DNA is TGTGCCAGCAGCGTAAGAACTAGCGGGAGGACAGATACGCAGTATTTT.

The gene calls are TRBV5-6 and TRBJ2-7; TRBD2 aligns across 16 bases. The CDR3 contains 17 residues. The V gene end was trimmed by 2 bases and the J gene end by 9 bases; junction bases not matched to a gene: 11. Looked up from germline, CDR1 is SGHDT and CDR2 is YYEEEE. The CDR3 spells CASSFTGGLAGGRVQYF. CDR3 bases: TGTGCCAGCAGCTTCACGGGGGGACTAGCGGGAGGGCGCGTGCAGTACTTC.

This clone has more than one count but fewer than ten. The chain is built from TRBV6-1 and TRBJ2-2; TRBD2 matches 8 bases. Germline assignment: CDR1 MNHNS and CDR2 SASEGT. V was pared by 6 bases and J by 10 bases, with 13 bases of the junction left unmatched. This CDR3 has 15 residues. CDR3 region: CASRSGGAVTLELFF. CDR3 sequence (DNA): TGTGCCAGCAGATCCGGGGGGGCGGTCACCCTGGAGCTGTTTTTT.